One T cell receptor (beta chain) is described in this entry. Its antigen is as yet unknown. The CDR3 loop spans 14 amino acids. Germline assignment: CDR1 SEHNR and CDR2 FQNEAQ (reference sequence). V lost 1 base and J 2 bases, leaving 9 bases between the germline ends. Extraction of RNA preceded its reverse transcription into cDNA, which served as the sequencing template. TCRdb's copy holds only in-frame clones and misses some; the assay was immunoSEQ multiplex PCR. The sample contains around 160,000 clones, approximately 60% of which appear only once. The source of the sample is a study of CD8+ T cells in alopecia areata. Treatment described: oral pan-JAK inhibitor, 5-10 mg twice daily. Study observations and caveats: Numerous expanded lesional clones remained in scalp and blood during tofacitinib.

Material: CD4+ T cells sorted from blood, obtained at week 24, from a patient treated with tofacitinib. The rearrangement uses TRBV7-9 and TRBJ2-7, with D unresolved. This receptor was identified in a human donor with alopecia areata. CDR3 bases: TGTGCCAGCAGCTTAGGGACCGCCCCCTACGAGCAGTACTTC. This translates into CASSLGTAPYEQYF.